The clone carrying this T cell receptor beta chain was detected ten times or more. From the RACE reads, TCRdb called clonotypes with MiXCR, one entry per CDR3 protein. The sample shows 82,000 or so distinct CDR3 sequences, approximately 13% of them seen only once. The sample is drawn from a study of human T cells and chemical hapten exposure. Study as a whole: Across its roughly 22 weeks, the study gave patients weekly diphenylcyclopropenone doses to the scalp.

Specified time point: patch test 3, about 24 weeks after DPC sensitization. The treatment here: therapeutic diphenylcyclopropenone sensitization with weekly scalp DPC. Germline V gives CDR1 LNHDA, CDR2 SQIVND (reference sequence). The V segment lost 7 bases and the J segment 4 bases; nucleotides outside the gene matches: 15. The length of the CDR3 is 16 residues. The genes are TRBV19 and TRBJ1-2, with TRBD1 identical over 7 bases. The TCR was taken from a woman between 50 and 59 years old with alopecia areata. Some clones in this sample may be carry-over from other donors' samples. Specimen: whole blood, collected in connection with sensitization to the hapten diphenylcyclopropenone (DPC). The CDR3 bases are TGTGCCAGTACCTCGACAGGGCATGACGATCCCTATGGCTACACCTTC. Its protein is CASTSTGHDDPYGYTF.